A selection of T cell receptor beta chains follows, all from one sample in a study of T cell changes during pregnancy in multiple sclerosis. Data came from immunoSEQ multiplex PCR; TCRdb stores just in-frame clones and leaves some out. The sample has 50,000 to 75,000 clones, 91% seen once. Source: peripheral blood, taken in the third trimester of pregnancy. Receptor source: a female donor in good health, enrolled as a control in a pregnancy study. Each CDR3 is given with its conserved first and last residue. The order of the fields is clone size, D gene, V gene, J gene, CDR3 protein, CDR3 DNA. D genes are given only for firm matches. Clone size appears in some rows only: once, few, many, or a class for an expanded clone.

once	TRBD2	TRBV18	TRBJ2-2	CASSPSGGAAGELFF	TGTGCCAGCTCACCAAGCGGGGGGGCCGCCGGGGAGCTGTTTTTT
.	.	TRBV11-1	TRBJ1-1	CASRLGLRGTEAFF	TGTGCCAGCAGGTTAGGCCTTCGGGGTACTGAAGCTTTCTTT
.	TRBD2	TRBV30	TRBJ2-7	CAWTGLAGGLNDEQYF	TGTGCCTGGACGGGACTAGCGGGGGGGCTCAACGACGAGCAGTACTTC
.	.	TRBV5-1	TRBJ1-3	CASSLQGTGNTIYF	TGCGCCAGCAGCTTACAGGGTACCGGAAACACCATATATTTT
.	TRBD2	TRBV5-4	TRBJ2-1	CASSLPGLAGHNEQFF	TGTGCCAGCAGCTTACCGGGACTAGCGGGCCACAATGAGCAGTTCTTC
.	.	TRBV5-5	TRBJ2-7	CASSFLGGSYEQYF	TGTGCCAGCAGCTTTTTGGGGGGCTCCTACGAGCAGTACTTC
once	.	TRBV5-8	TRBJ1-5	CASSVPMDTSNQPQHF	TGTGCCAGCAGCGTTCCAATGGACACCTCCAATCAGCCCCAGCATTTT
.	.	TRBV5-1	TRBJ2-7	CASSLALGNEQYF	TGCGCCAGCAGCTTGGCCTTGGGCAACGAGCAGTACTTC
.	TRBD2	TRBV5-1	TRBJ2-7	CASSSGLAGFEQYF	TGCGCCAGCAGCTCGGGACTAGCGGGATTCGAGCAGTACTTC
.	.	TRBV19	TRBJ2-7	CASSSGSNYEQYF	TGTGCCAGTAGTAGCGGGTCAAACTACGAGCAGTACTTC
.	.	TRBV10-1	TRBJ1-1	CASSVGRGFAEAFF	TGCGCCAGCAGTGTCGGTAGGGGGTTCGCGGAAGCTTTCTTT
.	.	TRBV11-2	TRBJ2-3	CASSLSYFTDTQYF	TGTGCCAGCAGCTTATCCTACTTCACAGATACGCAGTATTTT
.	TRBD1	TRBV19	TRBJ2-6	CASSATGTDGFSGANVLTF	TGTGCCAGTAGTGCAACCGGGACAGACGGTTTCTCTGGGGCCAACGTCCTGACTTTC
.	TRBD2	TRBV5-6	TRBJ2-3	CASSLLAGAADTQYF	TGTGCCAGCAGCTTACTAGCGGGAGCCGCAGATACGCAGTATTTT
.	.	TRBV18	TRBJ2-1	CASSPVEKGEREQFF	TGTGCCAGCTCACCTGTCGAAAAGGGGGAGCGGGAGCAGTTCTTC
.	TRBD1	TRBV28	TRBJ1-5	CASQRGQINQPQHF	TGTGCCAGTCAGAGGGGACAGATCAATCAGCCCCAGCATTTT
.	TRBD1	TRBV6-5	TRBJ1-5	CASKPGQGNQPQHF	TGTGCCAGCAAACCGGGACAGGGGAATCAGCCCCAGCATTTT
.	TRBD1	TRBV10-3	TRBJ1-2	CAISESWGTADYGYTF	TGTGCCATCAGTGAGTCGTGGGGGACAGCCGACTATGGCTACACCTTC
.	TRBD1	TRBV10-3	TRBJ2-5	CAITPTGERATQYF	TGTGCCATCACCCCGACAGGGGAAAGGGCGACCCAGTACTTC
few	.	TRBV7-6	TRBJ2-3	CASSSFSADTQYF	TGTGCCAGCAGCTCGTTTAGCGCAGATACGCAGTATTTT
.	.	TRBV12-5	TRBJ2-3	CASGLVQGLPTDTQYF	TGTGCTAGTGGTTTGGTACAGGGACTACCCACAGATACGCAGTATTTT
.	.	TRBV19	TRBJ2-4	CASSTPRVAKNIQYF	TGTGCCAGTAGTACGCCCAGGGTTGCCAAAAACATTCAGTACTTC
once	.	TRBV10-3	TRBJ1-1	CAISESWQENTEAFF	TGTGCCATCAGTGAGTCATGGCAGGAGAACACTGAAGCTTTCTTT
.	TRBD1	TRBV5-1	TRBJ1-1	CASSFMPPRDRVNTEAFF	TGCGCCAGCAGCTTCATGCCCCCCCGGGACAGGGTGAACACTGAAGCTTTCTTT
.	.	TRBV30	TRBJ2-7	CAWSLWGDEQYF	TGTGCCTGGAGCTTATGGGGGGACGAGCAGTACTTC
few	.	TRBV9	TRBJ1-1	CASSLGGGTEAFF	TGTGCCAGCAGCTTAGGGGGAGGAACTGAAGCTTTCTTT
.	TRBD1	TRBV10-3	TRBJ1-3	CAISRGTGGDSSGNTIYF	TGTGCCATCAGCAGAGGGACAGGGGGCGACTCCTCTGGAAACACCATATATTTT
.	TRBD2	TRBV29-1	TRBJ2-5	CSVAGGPETQYF	TGCAGCGTTGCGGGGGGGCCGGAGACCCAGTACTTC
.	TRBD1	TRBV11-2	TRBJ1-2	CASSSIRDRGYGYTF	TGTGCCAGCAGCTCAATACGCGACAGGGGATATGGCTACACCTTC
.	TRBD1	TRBV30	TRBJ2-7	CAWSGTGGEQYF	TGTGCCTGGAGCGGTACAGGGGGAGAGCAGTACTTC
.	.	TRBV5-6	TRBJ1-4	CASSRGADLEKLFF	TGTGCCAGCAGCCGCGGGGCAGACCTGGAAAAACTGTTTTTT
.	TRBD1	TRBV11-1	TRBJ2-5	CASSARTGKETQYF	TGTGCCAGCAGCGCTAGGACAGGGAAAGAGACCCAGTACTTC
once	TRBD2	TRBV5-6	TRBJ2-3	CASSLLGLAVNTDTQYF	TGTGCCAGCAGCTTGTTGGGACTAGCGGTTAACACAGATACGCAGTATTTT
.	TRBD1	TRBV25-1	TRBJ1-2	CASSRGQVFGYTF	TGTGCCAGCAGCAGAGGACAGGTTTTTGGCTACACCTTC
.	.	TRBV27	TRBJ2-3	CASSFSWGGTDTQYF	TGTGCCAGCAGTTTCTCCTGGGGAGGTACGGATACGCAGTATTTT
.	TRBD2	TRBV7-6	TRBJ2-7	CASSRRSGGSEQYF	TGTGCCAGCAGCAGAAGGAGCGGGGGAAGTGAGCAGTACTTC
.	TRBD2	TRBV7-9	TRBJ2-5	CASSQLAGQETQYF	TGTGCCAGCAGCCAACTAGCGGGCCAAGAGACCCAGTACTTC
.	.	TRBV6-1	TRBJ2-7	CASNQYEQYF	TGTGCCAGCAATCAGTACGAGCAGTACTTC
.	TRBD2	TRBV7-2	TRBJ2-1	CASSLAGGTYNEQFF	TGTGCCAGCAGCTTAGCGGGGGGGACCTACAATGAGCAGTTCTTC
.	TRBD2	TRBV10-3	TRBJ2-3	CAISESLAGVRGAGNTQYF	TGTGCCATCAGTGAGTCTTTAGCGGGGGTCCGCGGCGCGGGAAATACGCAGTATTTT
.	TRBD1	TRBV2	TRBJ1-6	CASSEGDRVDSPLHF	TGTGCCAGCAGTGAAGGGGACAGGGTCGATTCACCCCTCCACTTT
.	TRBD2	TRBV4-1	TRBJ2-2	CASSPVGGRYTGELFF	TGCGCCAGCAGCCCGGTGGGCGGGAGATACACCGGGGAGCTGTTTTTT
.	.	TRBV5-1	TRBJ2-7	CASSFEIGLSYEQYF	TGCGCCAGCAGCTTCGAAATAGGACTATCCTACGAGCAGTACTTC
once	TRBD2	TRBV6-4	TRBJ2-1	CASSASGGTPEQFF	TGTGCCAGCAGTGCTAGCGGGGGGACCCCAGAGCAGTTCTTC
.	TRBD1	TRBV6-1	TRBJ1-5	CASSGTGGVNQPQHF	TGTGCCAGCAGCGGGACAGGGGGAGTCAATCAGCCCCAGCATTTT
.	TRBD2	TRBV7-2	TRBJ2-3	CASSLRGGVERADTQYF	TGTGCCAGCAGCCTTCGTGGGGGGGTAGAAAGGGCCGATACGCAGTATTTT
.	.	TRBV18	TRBJ2-3	CASSPRRGASTDTQYF	TGTGCCAGCTCACCACGCAGGGGGGCTAGCACAGATACGCAGTATTTT
.	.	TRBV6-5	TRBJ2-7	CASREHGGDEQYF	TGTGCCAGCAGGGAACACGGAGGCGACGAGCAGTACTTC
.	.	TRBV5-1	TRBJ2-7	CASSLSGGLSEQYF	TGCGCCAGCAGCTTGTCGGGGGGCCTGTCCGAGCAGTACTTC
.	TRBD2	TRBV6-4	TRBJ2-3	CASSEAGFGDTQYF	TGTGCCAGCAGTGAAGCGGGGTTCGGAGATACGCAGTATTTT
.	TRBD2	TRBV18	TRBJ2-2	CASSPTQRDHTGELFF	TGTGCCAGCTCACCAACACAGCGGGATCACACCGGGGAGCTGTTTTTT
.	.	TRBV19	TRBJ1-1	CASPNRENTEAFF	TGTGCCAGTCCGAACCGAGAGAACACTGAAGCTTTCTTT